The 15 T cell receptor beta chains below come from one sample, sequenced in a study of naive and memory T cell subsets (dated by TCRdb to 2016 to 2017). What the authors observed across the whole study: A few larger clonotypes were found in naive repertoires, especially CD8, and these larger clonotypes were possibly memory cells re-expressing CD45RA.

Libraries were built with UMI-ligation and nested PCR. Sequencing used an Illumina MiSeq. An equimolar mix of two oligonucleotides covering both TRBC1 and TRBC2 was used as the beta constant-region primer. Four rounds of PCR were used to amplify ligated cDNA, with nested alpha and beta constant-region primers being used together with the SP2 primer. TCRdb took the public reads, trimmed them with fastp at Q25, ran MiXCR for clone calling and kept in-frame beta chains. Rows merge per CDR3 protein into single entries with the most common DNA and genes. The sample has about 150,000 distinct CDR3 sequences on record, about 23% of them singletons. Jointly, the top ten make up approximately 0.1% of the sample. No antigens are known for them. The sample was naive CD4+ T cells from blood. The meaning of the sample's cell subset or site label: naive T cells, CD45RA high CD27+. Source of these receptors: a human donor in good health.

This clonotype came up a few times. The chain combines TRBV29-1 with TRBJ2-5; no clear D gene. V was clipped by 2 bases and J by 2 bases, with 12 bases between them. This CDR3 is built from 14 residues. Germline CDR1 and CDR2: SQVTM and ANQGSEA. The CDR3 region is CSVETQLRQETQYF. The CDR3 DNA is TGCAGCGTTGAAACACAATTACGACAAGAGACCCAGTACTTC.

V usage is TRBV20-1 and J usage is TRBJ1-1; possibly TRBD1 for D (5 bases). Germline V gene sequence: CDR1 DFQATT, CDR2 SNEGSKA (reference sequence). V gave up 4 bases and J gave up 1 base, with 7 bases separating them. This CDR3 has 12 amino acids. The CDR3 is CSAITGNTEAFF. CDR3 DNA: TGCAGTGCTATTACAGGGAACACTGAAGCTTTCTTT.

This clonotype was seen more than once but under ten times. The V gene is TRBV6-2 or TRBV6-3, the J gene TRBJ1-5, with 9 bases that match TRBD1. Germline CDR1 is MNHEY and CDR2 is SVGEGT. CDR3 length: 17 residues. V was pared by 1 base and J by 6 bases, with 10 bases of the junction left unmatched. The CDR3 sequence: CASSYFRDRAHGQPQHF. In DNA form, the CDR3 reads TGTGCCAGCAGTTACTTCCGGGACAGGGCCCATGGTCAGCCCCAGCATTTT.

This clonotype turned up a few times. J is TRBJ2-1 and V is TRBV6-5, with D unresolved. The CDR3 covers 15 residues. Germline V gene data show CDR1 as MNHEY and CDR2 as SVGAGI. Trimming took 2 bases from V and 0 from J, leaving 8 bases between them. CDR3 nucleotide sequence: TGTGCCAGCAGTTACGGCGACATCTCCTACAATGAGCAGTTCTTC. This translates into CASSYGDISYNEQFF.

This clonotype came up a few times. V and J are TRBV19 and TRBJ2-1; D gene uncertain. The CDR3 length is 14 residues. From germline, CDR1 is LNHDA and CDR2 SQIVND (reference sequence). The ends were cut back, 5 bases at V and 9 bases at J, with 17 bases in the middle. CDR3 DNA: TGTGCCAGTAGTGCCCCCTTAGTTTTGAGTGAGCAGTTCTTC. Protein sequence: CASSAPLVLSEQFF.

In its sample, this clonotype was seen a few times. J is TRBJ2-1 and V is TRBV3-1; maybe TRBD2 (7 bases). Trimming removed 4 bases from V and 6 bases from J, with 25 bases in between. The V gene's germline CDR1 is LGHDT and CDR2 YNNKEL (reference sequence). CDR3 length: 18 residues. CDR3 in amino acids: CASSPGTLGGGGTNEQFF. Here the CDR3 DNA reads TGTGCCAGCAGCCCCGGGACCCTAGGGGGGGGGGGGACCAATGAGCAGTTCTTC.

The genes are TRBV12-3 or TRBV12-4 and TRBJ1-2, with D tentatively TRBD1 (6 bases). Deletions cut 6 bases from V and 5 bases from J, with 16 bases between. The CDR3 is 14 amino acids. CDR3 sequence reads: CASSSRGPLYGYTF. In DNA form, the CDR3 reads TGTGCCAGCAGCTCCAGGGGTCCCCTTTATGGCTACACCTTC.

This chain uses TRBV28 with TRBJ1-2, with D possibly matching TRBD1 (6 bases). Between the trimmed V and J ends, which lost 4 bases and 4 bases, there was a span of 10 bases. The CDR3 sequence is 13 residues long. Germline CDR1 is MDHEN and CDR2 is SYDVKM. DNA of the CDR3: TGTGCCAGCAGTTACAGGGCGAGCTATGGCTACACCTTC. This encodes CASSYRASYGYTF.

The chain joins TRBV18 to TRBJ1-2; 8 positions match TRBD1. This CDR3 has 14 amino acids. V lost 5 bases, J lost 2 bases, and 4 bases stayed unmatched. Germline V gene sequence: CDR1 KGHSH, CDR2 LQKENI. The CDR3, as DNA: TGTGCCAGCTCATCGGGACAGGCGAACTATGGCTACACCTTC. Translation: CASSSGQANYGYTF.

This sequence joins TRBV29-1 and TRBJ2-5; 7 bases match TRBD2. After removal of 4 bases from V and 7 bases from J, the junction contained 6 bases not matched to a gene. Germline V lookup: CDR1 SQVTM, CDR2 ANQGSEA. The CDR3 totals 12 residues. The CDR3 bases are TGCAGCGTTGCTCTAGCGGCGGGGACCCAGTACTTC. It encodes CSVALAAGTQYF.

V usage is TRBV11-1 and J usage is TRBJ2-2; possibly TRBD2 for D (5 bases). The V end was cut by 2 bases, the J end by 5 bases, with 9 bases between. In germline, CDR1 is SGHAT, CDR2 FQDESV (reference sequence). The CDR3 sequence is 14 residues long. The CDR3 bases are TGTGCCAGCAGCTTAATGGGAGCAACCGGGGAGCTGTTTTTT. As protein: CASSLMGATGELFF.

CDR3 nucleotide sequence: TGTGCCTGGAGTGTTCAGGGGCTTGGCTACACCTTC. This codes for CAWSVQGLGYTF. This chain uses TRBV30 with TRBJ1-2, with D perhaps TRBD1 (6 bases). The V end lost 0 bases, the J end lost 7 bases, and 9 bases lay between the germline ends. Germline CDR1 and CDR2: GTSNPN and SVGIG (reference sequence). The CDR3 loop spans 12 amino acids. Looking up the rest from reference TRBV30 and TRBJ1-2 gives the full variable domain: SQTIHQWPATLVQPVGSPLSLECTVEGTSNPNLYWYRQAAGRGLQLLFYSVGIGQISSEVPQNLSASRPQDRQFILSSKKLLLSDSGFYLCAWSVQGLGYTFGSGTRLTVV.

This clonotype was seen only a few times. The DNA for the CDR3 is TGCAGTGCAACTGGAAGACTTCAGGGTAGCCCCCAGCATTTT. It codes for CSATGRLQGSPQHF. This chain joins TRBV20-1 and TRBJ1-5, with a possible D match to TRBD1 (5 bases). Between the trimmed V and J ends, which lost 6 bases and 10 bases, there was a span of 22 bases. This CDR3 has 14 amino acids. Germline-derived CDR1 and CDR2 are DFQATT and SNEGSKA (reference sequence).

This clonotype has ten or more counts. The J gene is TRBJ1-6, the V gene TRBV19, with D possibly being TRBD1 (5 bases). This CDR3 is 16 amino acids long. V was cut by 5 bases and J by 6 bases, with 17 bases left in between. Germline CDR1 is LNHDA and CDR2 is SQIVND (reference sequence). The chain's CDR3 is CASSPATEPTNSPLHF. CDR3 DNA sequence: TGTGCCAGTAGTCCCGCGACAGAGCCGACTAATTCACCCCTCCACTTT.

V gene TRBV20-1 combines with J gene TRBJ2-1; tentatively, D is TRBD1 (6 bases). The CDR3 loop spans 13 amino acids. The V gene lost 2 bases and the J gene lost 12 bases, with 17 bases spanning the gap. CDR1 and CDR2 (germline): DFQATT, SNEGSKA (reference sequence). The DNA of the CDR3 is TGCAGTGCTAGACGGGACCGTCAAGGGGGGCAGTTCTTC. Translating it yields CSARRDRQGGQFF.